This entry describes one T cell receptor beta chain. The sample belongs to a study of blood T cell repertoires in COVID-19. Study context: The origin of the acute and convalescent COVID-19 samples was the United States, Italy and Spain. The cDNA or gDNA used as material had been derived from T cells, B-cell-depleted T cells, or PBMCs.

In the source study's methods: Amplification of reference gene primers was used by the study to estimate nucleated cell counts. Generated by immunoSEQ multiplex PCR, the TCRdb table keeps only in-frame clones and is missing some. The V and J calls and clone size were taken over from that table, and D and trimming were inferred from the DNA. Of 230,000 or so clones listed, 75% to 90% are singletons. Germline CDR1 and CDR2: KGHSH and LQKENI. The ends were cut back, 4 bases at V and 1 base at J, with 10 bases in the middle. This CDR3 spans 14 amino acids. Ages ranged from roughly 18 to 100 years, with residence in approximately 23 US areas.

Sequencing used PBMCs or T cells enriched from blood (not recorded which). The chain links TRBV18 to TRBJ2-5; maybe TRBD1 (5 bases). The sequence was collected from a woman aged 40 to 50 with acute COVID-19. The CDR3 nucleotides are TGTGCCAGCTCACGGAGACAGATCCAAGAGACCCAGTACTTC. As protein: CASSRRQIQETQYF. The full variable domain, its missing parts supplied by reference TRBV18 and TRBJ2-5, is NAGVMQNPRHLVRRRGQEARLRCSPMKGHSHVYWYRQLPEEGLKFMVYLQKENIIDESGMPKERFSAEFPKEGPSILRIQQVVRGDSAAYFCASSRRQIQETQYFGPGTRLLVL.